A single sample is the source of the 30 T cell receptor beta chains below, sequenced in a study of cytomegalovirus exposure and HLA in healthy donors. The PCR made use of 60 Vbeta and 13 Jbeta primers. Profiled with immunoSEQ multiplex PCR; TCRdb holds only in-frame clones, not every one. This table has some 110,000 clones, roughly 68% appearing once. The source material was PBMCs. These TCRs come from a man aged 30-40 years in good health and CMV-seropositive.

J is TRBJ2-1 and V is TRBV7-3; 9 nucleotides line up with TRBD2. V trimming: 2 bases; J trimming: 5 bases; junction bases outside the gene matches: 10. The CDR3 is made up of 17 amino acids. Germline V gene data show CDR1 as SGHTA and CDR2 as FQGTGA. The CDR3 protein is CASSLFSGGLLDNEQFF. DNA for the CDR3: TGTGCCAGCAGCTTATTCAGCGGGGGGCTCCTAGACAATGAGCAGTTCTTC.

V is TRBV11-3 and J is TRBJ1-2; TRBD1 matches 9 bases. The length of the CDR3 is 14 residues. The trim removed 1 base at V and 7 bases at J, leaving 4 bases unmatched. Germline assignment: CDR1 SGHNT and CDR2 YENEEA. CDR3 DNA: TGTGCCAGCAGCTTAGCTAGGACAGGGGCTGGCTACACCTTC. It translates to CASSLARTGAGYTF.

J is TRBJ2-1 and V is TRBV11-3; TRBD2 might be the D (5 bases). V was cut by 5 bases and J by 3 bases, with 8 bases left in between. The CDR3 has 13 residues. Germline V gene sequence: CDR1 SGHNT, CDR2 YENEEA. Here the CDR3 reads CASSPRDYNEQFF. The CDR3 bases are TGTGCCAGCAGCCCCCGGGACTACAATGAGCAGTTCTTC.

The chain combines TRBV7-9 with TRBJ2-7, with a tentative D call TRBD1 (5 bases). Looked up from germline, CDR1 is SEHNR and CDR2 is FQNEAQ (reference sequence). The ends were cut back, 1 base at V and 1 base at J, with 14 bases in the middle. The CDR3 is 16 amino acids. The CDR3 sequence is CASSLGGPRQSYEQYV. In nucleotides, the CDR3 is TGTGCCAGCAGCTTAGGGGGCCCCCGTCAATCCTACGAGCAGTACGTC.

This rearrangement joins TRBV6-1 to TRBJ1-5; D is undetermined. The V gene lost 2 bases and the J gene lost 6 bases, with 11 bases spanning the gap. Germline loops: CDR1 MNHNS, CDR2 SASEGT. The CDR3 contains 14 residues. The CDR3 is CASSERGKGQPQHF. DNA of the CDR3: TGTGCCAGCAGTGAACGAGGGAAGGGTCAGCCCCAGCATTTT.

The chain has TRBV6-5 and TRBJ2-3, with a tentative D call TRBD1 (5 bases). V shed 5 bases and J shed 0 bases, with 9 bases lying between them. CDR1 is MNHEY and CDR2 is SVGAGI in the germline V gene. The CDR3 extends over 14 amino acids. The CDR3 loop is CASSVQGSTDTQYF. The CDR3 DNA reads TGTGCCAGCAGTGTTCAGGGCAGCACAGATACGCAGTATTTT.

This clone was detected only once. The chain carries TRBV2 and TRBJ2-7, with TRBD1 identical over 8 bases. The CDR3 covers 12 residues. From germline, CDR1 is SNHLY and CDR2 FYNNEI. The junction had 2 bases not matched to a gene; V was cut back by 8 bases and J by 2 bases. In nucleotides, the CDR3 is TGTGCCAGCGGACAGGGCGCCTACGAGCAGTACTTC. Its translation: CASGQGAYEQYF.

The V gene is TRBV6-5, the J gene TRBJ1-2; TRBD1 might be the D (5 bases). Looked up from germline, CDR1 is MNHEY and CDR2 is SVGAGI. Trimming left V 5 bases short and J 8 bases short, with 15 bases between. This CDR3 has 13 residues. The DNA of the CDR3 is TGTGCCAGCAGTGAATTCAGGGTTCGGGGCTACACCTTC. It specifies CASSEFRVRGYTF.

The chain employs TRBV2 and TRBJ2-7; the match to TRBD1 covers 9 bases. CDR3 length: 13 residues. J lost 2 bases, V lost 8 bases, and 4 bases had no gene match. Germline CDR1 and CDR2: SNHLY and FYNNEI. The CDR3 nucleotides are TGTGCCAGCCGGGACAGGGTTACCTACGAGCAGTACGTC. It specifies CASRDRVTYEQYV.

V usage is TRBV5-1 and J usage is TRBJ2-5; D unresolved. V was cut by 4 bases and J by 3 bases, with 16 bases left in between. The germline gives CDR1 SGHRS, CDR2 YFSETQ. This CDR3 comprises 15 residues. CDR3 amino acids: CASSPDTVSKETQYF. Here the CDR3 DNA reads TGCGCCAGCAGCCCCGACACGGTCTCGAAAGAGACCCAGTACTTC.

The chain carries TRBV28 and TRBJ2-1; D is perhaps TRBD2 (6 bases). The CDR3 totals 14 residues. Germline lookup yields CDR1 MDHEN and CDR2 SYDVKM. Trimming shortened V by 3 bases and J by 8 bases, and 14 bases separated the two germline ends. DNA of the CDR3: TGTGCCAGCAGTTTTTTGGGGGGTCTATATGAGCAGTTCTTC. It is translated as CASSFLGGLYEQFF.

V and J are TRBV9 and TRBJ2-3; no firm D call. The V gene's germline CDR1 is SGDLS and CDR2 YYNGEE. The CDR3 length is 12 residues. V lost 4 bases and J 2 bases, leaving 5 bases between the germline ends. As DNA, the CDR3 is TGTGCCAGCAGCCCTCCCACAGATACGCAGTATTTT. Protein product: CASSPPTDTQYF.

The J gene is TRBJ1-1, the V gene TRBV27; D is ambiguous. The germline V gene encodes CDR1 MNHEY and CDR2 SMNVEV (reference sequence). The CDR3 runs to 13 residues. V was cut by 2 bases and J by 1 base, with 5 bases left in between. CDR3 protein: CASSLGPNTEAFF. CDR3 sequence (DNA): TGTGCCAGCAGTTTAGGCCCGAACACTGAAGCTTTCTTT.

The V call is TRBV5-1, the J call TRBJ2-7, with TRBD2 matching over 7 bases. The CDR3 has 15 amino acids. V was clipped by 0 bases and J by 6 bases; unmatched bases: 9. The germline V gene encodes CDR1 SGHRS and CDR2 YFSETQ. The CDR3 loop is CASSLAVGGTGEQYF. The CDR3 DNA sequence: TGCGCCAGCAGCTTGGCGGTGGGGGGGACGGGCGAGCAGTACTTC.

CDR3 in amino acids: CASSFLLSVRPDTQYF. The CDR3 nucleotides are TGTGCCAGCAGCTTCCTCCTGAGCGTGAGACCAGATACGCAGTATTTT. V and J are TRBV7-8 and TRBJ2-3; D is unclear. The germline V gene has CDR1 SGHVS and CDR2 FQNEAQ. The CDR3 is made up of 16 amino acids. Trimming pared 3 bases from V and 4 bases from J, leaving 17 bases between.

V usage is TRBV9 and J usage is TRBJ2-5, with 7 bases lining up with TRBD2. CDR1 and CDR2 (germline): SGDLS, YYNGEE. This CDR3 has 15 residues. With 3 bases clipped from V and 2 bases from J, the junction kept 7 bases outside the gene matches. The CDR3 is CASSARDYRQETQYF. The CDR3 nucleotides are TGTGCCAGCAGCGCGAGGGACTACCGTCAAGAGACCCAGTACTTC.

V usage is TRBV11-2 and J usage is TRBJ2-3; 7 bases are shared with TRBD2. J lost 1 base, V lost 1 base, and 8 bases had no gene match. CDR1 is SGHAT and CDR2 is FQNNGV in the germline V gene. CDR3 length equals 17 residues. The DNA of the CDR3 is TGTGCCAGCAGCTTAGGGGTTACTAGCGCCCGCACAGATACGCAGTATTTT. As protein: CASSLGVTSARTDTQYF.

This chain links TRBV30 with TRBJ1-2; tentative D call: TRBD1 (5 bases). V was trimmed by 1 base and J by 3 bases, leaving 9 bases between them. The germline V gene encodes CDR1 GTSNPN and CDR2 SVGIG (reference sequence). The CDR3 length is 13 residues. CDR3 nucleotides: TGTGCCTGGAGTGGGAGGGGAGACTATGGCTACACCTTC. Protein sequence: CAWSGRGDYGYTF. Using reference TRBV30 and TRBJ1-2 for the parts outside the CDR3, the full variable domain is SQTIHQWPATLVQPVGSPLSLECTVEGTSNPNLYWYRQAAGRGLQLLFYSVGIGQISSEVPQNLSASRPQDRQFILSSKKLLLSDSGFYLCAWSGRGDYGYTFGSGTRLTVV.

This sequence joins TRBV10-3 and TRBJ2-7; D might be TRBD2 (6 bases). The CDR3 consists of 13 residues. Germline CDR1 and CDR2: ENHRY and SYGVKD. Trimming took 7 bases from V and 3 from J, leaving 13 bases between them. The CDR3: CAITPGGLYEQYF. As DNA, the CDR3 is TGTGCCATCACCCCCGGGGGACTCTACGAGCAGTACTTC.

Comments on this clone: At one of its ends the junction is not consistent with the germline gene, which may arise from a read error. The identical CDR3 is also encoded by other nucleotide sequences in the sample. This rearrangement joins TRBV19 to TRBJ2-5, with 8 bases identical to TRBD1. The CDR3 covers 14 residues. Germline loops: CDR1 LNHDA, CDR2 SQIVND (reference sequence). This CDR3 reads CASSRQGPQETQYF. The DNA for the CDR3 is TGCGCCAGTAGTCGACAGGGGCCACAAGAGACCCAGTACTTC.

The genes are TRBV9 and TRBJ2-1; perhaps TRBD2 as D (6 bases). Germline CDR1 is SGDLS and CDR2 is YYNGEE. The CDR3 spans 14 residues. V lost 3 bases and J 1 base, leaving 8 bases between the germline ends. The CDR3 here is CASSASGSYNEQFF. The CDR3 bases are TGTGCCAGCAGCGCGAGCGGGTCCTACAATGAGCAGTTCTTC.

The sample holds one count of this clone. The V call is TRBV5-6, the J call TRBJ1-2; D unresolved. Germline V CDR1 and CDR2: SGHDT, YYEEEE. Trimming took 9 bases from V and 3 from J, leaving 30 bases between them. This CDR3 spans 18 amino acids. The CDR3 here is CATELRYTRAARDYGYTF. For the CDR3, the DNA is TGTGCCACCGAGTTGAGGTACACACGGGCGGCGAGGGACTATGGCTACACCTTC.

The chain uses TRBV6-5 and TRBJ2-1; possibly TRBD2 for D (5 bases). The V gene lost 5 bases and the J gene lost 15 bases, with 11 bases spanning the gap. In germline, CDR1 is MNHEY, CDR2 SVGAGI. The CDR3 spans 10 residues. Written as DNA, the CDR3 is TGTGCCAGCAGTGAACTAGTCCCGTTCTTC. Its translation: CASSELVPFF.

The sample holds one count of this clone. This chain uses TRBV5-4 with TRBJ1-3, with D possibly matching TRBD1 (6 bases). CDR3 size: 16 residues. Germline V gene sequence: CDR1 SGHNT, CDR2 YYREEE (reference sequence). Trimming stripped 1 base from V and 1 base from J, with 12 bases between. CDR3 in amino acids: CASSLRGGASGNTIYF. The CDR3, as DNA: TGTGCCAGCAGCTTGAGGGGGGGCGCTTCTGGAAACACCATATATTTT.

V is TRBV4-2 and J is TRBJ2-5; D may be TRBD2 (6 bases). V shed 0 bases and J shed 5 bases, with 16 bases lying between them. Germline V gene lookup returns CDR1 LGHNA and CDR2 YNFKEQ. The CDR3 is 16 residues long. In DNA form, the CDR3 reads TGTGCCAGCAGCCAAGATATTGGACTACCCATCGAGACCCAGTACTTC. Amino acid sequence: CASSQDIGLPIETQYF.

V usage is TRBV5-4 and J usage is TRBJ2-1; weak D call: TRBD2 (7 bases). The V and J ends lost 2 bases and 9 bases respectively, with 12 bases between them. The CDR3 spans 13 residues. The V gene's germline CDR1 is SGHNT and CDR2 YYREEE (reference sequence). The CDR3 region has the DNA TGTGCCAGCAGCTTCGAGGGGGGGGGTGAGCAGTTCTTC. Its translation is CASSFEGGGEQFF.

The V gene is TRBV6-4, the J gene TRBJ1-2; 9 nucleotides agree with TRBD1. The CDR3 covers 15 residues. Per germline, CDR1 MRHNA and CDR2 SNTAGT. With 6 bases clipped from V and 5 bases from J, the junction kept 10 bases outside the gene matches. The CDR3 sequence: CASSQTGTGLYGYTF. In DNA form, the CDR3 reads TGTGCCAGCAGCCAAACCGGGACAGGGTTATATGGCTACACCTTC.

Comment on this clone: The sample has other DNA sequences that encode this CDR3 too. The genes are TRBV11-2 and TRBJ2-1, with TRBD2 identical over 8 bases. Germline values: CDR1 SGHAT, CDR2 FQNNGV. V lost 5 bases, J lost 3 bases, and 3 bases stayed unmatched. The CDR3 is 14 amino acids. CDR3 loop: CASSPLAGYNEQFF. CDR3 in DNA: TGTGCCAGCAGCCCGCTAGCGGGCTACAATGAGCAGTTCTTC.

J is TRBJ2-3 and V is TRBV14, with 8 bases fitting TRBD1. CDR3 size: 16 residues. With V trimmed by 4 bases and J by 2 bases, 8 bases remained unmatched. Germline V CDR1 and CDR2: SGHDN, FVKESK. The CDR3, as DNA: TGTGCCAGCAGCCCTACGGCAGGGGGCGTCACAGATACGCAGTATTTT. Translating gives CASSPTAGGVTDTQYF.

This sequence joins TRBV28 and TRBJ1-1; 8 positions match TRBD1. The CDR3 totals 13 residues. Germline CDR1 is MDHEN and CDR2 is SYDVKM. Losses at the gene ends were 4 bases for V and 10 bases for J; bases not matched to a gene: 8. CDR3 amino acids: CASSSGQGRGAFF. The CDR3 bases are TGTGCCAGCAGTTCCGGACAGGGTAGAGGAGCTTTCTTT.